These T cell receptor beta chains were read from a single sample in a study of blood T cell repertoires in COVID-19. Data came from immunoSEQ multiplex PCR; TCRdb stores just in-frame clones and leaves some out. The sample lists roughly 200,000 clones; roughly 90% were seen once. The sequenced material came from PBMCs or T cells enriched from blood (not recorded which). Receptors originate from a woman between 50 and 59 years old in a cohort exposed to, infected with or recovered from COVID-19 (not recorded which). Each CDR3 is given with its conserved first and last residue. D genes are given only for firm matches. Only part of the rows carry a size: once, few, many, or a class if the clone is expanded.

>.|TRBJ1-1|.|TRBV12-3/TRBV12-4
TGTGCCAGCGCTTTTGACAGGAACACTGAAGCTTTCTTT
CASAFDRNTEAFF
>.|TRBJ2-7|.|TRBV5-1
TGCGCCAGCAGCTTGGAACAGGGAGGGGGCTACGAGCAGTACTTC
CASSLEQGGGYEQYF
>.|TRBJ2-7|TRBD1|TRBV25-1
TGTGCCAGCAGAGGGGGACAGGGGGTCCACGAGCAGTACTTC
CASRGGQGVHEQYF
>.|TRBJ2-2|.|TRBV4-1
TGCGCCAGCAGCCAAGGAGGTAGTTGGACCGGGGAGCTGTTTTTT
CASSQGGSWTGELFF
>.|TRBJ2-7|TRBD2|TRBV30
TGTGCCTGGAGGACTAGCGGGGTCTACGAGCAGTACTTC
CAWRTSGVYEQYF
>once|TRBJ1-2|TRBD1|TRBV7-8
TGTGCCAGCAGCTTAGAGGGACAGTACCTTTATGGCTACACCTTC
CASSLEGQYLYGYTF
>.|TRBJ2-5|.|TRBV9
TGTGCCAGCAGCGCCAACCAAGAGACCCAGTACTTC
CASSANQETQYF
>.|TRBJ2-1|.|TRBV7-3
TGTGCCAGCAGCCTTGACAGGGATGGGGGGAATGAGCAGTTCTTC
CASSLDRDGGNEQFF
>few|TRBJ1-6|.|TRBV5-5
TGTGCCAGCAGCTTGTCATGGAGCTCCTATAATTCACCCCTCCACTTT
CASSLSWSSYNSPLHF
>.|TRBJ1-1|.|TRBV20-1
TGCAGTGCTAGTGGCCGACAGGCCAACACTGAAGCTTTCTTT
CSASGRQANTEAFF
>.|TRBJ1-1|TRBD1|TRBV6-6
TGTGCCAGCAGTTACCCGGGACAGGCGGGCACTGAAGCTTTCTTT
CASSYPGQAGTEAFF
>.|TRBJ1-1|TRBD1|TRBV19
TGTGCCAGTAGTGTTCCCGGACAGGGGCTCCATACCAACACTGAAGCTTTCTTT
CASSVPGQGLHTNTEAFF
>.|TRBJ1-5|.|TRBV5-6
TGTGCCAGCAGCTTGGATAGGGGCGTGGACCAGCCCCAGCATTTT
CASSLDRGVDQPQHF
>few|TRBJ1-2|.|TRBV7-2
TGTGCCAGCAGCTTAGTTTTTGCAGGTGAAGGCTACACCTTC
CASSLVFAGEGYTF
>.|TRBJ1-2|.|TRBV5-3
TGTGCCAGAAGTAACCAAATCACAGAATATGGCTACACCTTC
CARSNQITEYGYTF
>.|TRBJ2-3|.|TRBV19
TGTGCCAGTAGTGGCCCCCAATTCGGAGGGATTGCTACGCAGTATTTT
CASSGPQFGGIATQYF
>.|TRBJ1-2|.|TRBV28
TGTGCCAGCAGTCTGACAGAGCTTGGCTACACCTTC
CASSLTELGYTF
>.|TRBJ1-1|.|TRBV18
TGTGCCAGCTCTCTTCAGGGGAACACTGAAGCTTTCTTT
CASSLQGNTEAFF
>few|TRBJ2-2|TRBD1|TRBV10-3
TGTGCCATCAGTGAGTCGCCTCCAGGGACAGGCACCGGGGAGCTGTTTTTT
CAISESPPGTGTGELFF
>.|TRBJ2-5|.|TRBV7-8
TGTGCCAGCAGCTTCGTAGAGACCCAGTACTTC
CASSFVETQYF
>.|TRBJ1-4|.|TRBV18
TGTGCCAGCTCCCCGGGACACCAGAATGAAAAACTGTTTTTT
CASSPGHQNEKLFF
>.|TRBJ2-7|.|TRBV2
TGTGCCAGCAGGATGGACAGCTCCTACGAGCAGTACTTC
CASRMDSSYEQYF
>once|TRBJ1-4|.|TRBV6-5
TGTGCCAGCAGTTACTCGAACAGGGACCGCGAAAAACTGTTTTTT
CASSYSNRDREKLFF
>few|TRBJ2-3|.|TRBV4-3
TGCGCCAGCAGCCAAGATTTGCTAGGCACAGATACGCAGTATTTT
CASSQDLLGTDTQYF